The sample holds a few counts of the clone carrying this TCR beta chain. What it recognizes is unknown. These data come from a study of T-cell reconstitution after alpha-beta-depleted transplantation in children. The CDR3 covers 13 residues. Germline V gives CDR1 MNHEY, CDR2 SVGAGI. V was cut by 1 base and J by 4 bases, with 4 bases left in between. Study findings and constraints: T-cell counts and diversity at one year post-transplant came mainly from newly produced T cells. Reportedly, only several hundred clones from non-depleted graft cells drove alpha-beta T-cell counts at about two months.

Unique molecular identifiers were used to barcode this TCRbeta library. TCRdb fed the PCR reads into MiXCR, producing one record per CDR3 protein. There are approximately 270,000 distinct CDR3 sequences in the sample; 20% to 30% occur only once, and around 4.8% lies in the top ten. The gene calls are TRBV6-5 and TRBJ2-2; D remains ambiguous. Sequenced material: PBMCs, mostly from graft donor cells, taken 360 days after TCRalphabeta/CD19-depleted stem cell transplant. The sequence derives from a female patient under 10 years old who had a stem cell transplant for congenital amegakaryocytic thrombocytopenia, so the T cells may come from the graft donor. The CDR3 loop is CASSYWPTGELFF. As DNA, the CDR3 is TGTGCCAGCAGTTACTGGCCCACCGGGGAGCTGTTTTTT.